This T cell receptor beta chain was identified in a study of blood T cell repertoires in COVID-19. This table comes from immunoSEQ multiplex PCR, and its TCRdb copy is limited to in-frame clones, with some not included. The data show approximately 300,000 clones, 89% seen once. Those enrolled in Seattle joined during active infection and were followed longitudinally afterward. CDR3 length: 16 residues. V was clipped by 4 bases and J by 4 bases; unmatched bases: 10. Germline V gene data show CDR1 as MGHRA and CDR2 as YSYEKL. Sequenced input: peripheral blood. The rearrangement uses TRBV4-1 and TRBJ1-2; 9 nucleotides line up with TRBD1. The clonotype was recovered from a woman in her twenties or thirties with COVID-19, enrolled during active disease. The DNA of the CDR3 is TGCGCCAGCAGCCTCAGAACAGGGGGCGATTTCTATGGCTACACCTTC. Translating gives CASSLRTGGDFYGYTF.